These 17 T cell receptor beta chains came from one sample sequenced in a study of blood T cell repertoires in COVID-19. Assay: immunoSEQ multiplex PCR; the TCRdb copy retains only in-frame clones and omits some. The sample carries around 140,000 clones, about 81% recorded once. The sequenced material came from PBMCs or T cells enriched from blood (not recorded which). The receptors derive from a man aged 40-49 years with acute COVID-19.

The CDR3 is CASSEELFTEAFF. The CDR3 nucleotides are TGTGCCAGCAGTGAAGAACTTTTCACTGAAGCTTTCTTT. The J gene is TRBJ1-1, the V gene TRBV2, with D uncertain. Between the trimmed V and J ends, which lost 1 base and 4 bases, there was a span of 7 bases. Looked up from germline, CDR1 is SNHLY and CDR2 is FYNNEI. This CDR3 is built from 13 residues. The full variable domain, with the rest looked up from reference TRBV2 and TRBJ1-1, is EPEVTQTPSHQVTQMGQEVILRCVPISNHLYFYWYRQILGQKVEFLVSFYNNEISEKSEIFDDQFSVERPDGSNFTLKIRSTKLEDSAMYFCASSEELFTEAFFGQGTRLTVV.

This rearrangement joins TRBV29-1 to TRBJ1-2; TRBD1 might be the D (5 bases). The ends were cut back, 4 bases at V and 4 bases at J, with 10 bases in the middle. Germline CDR1 SQVTM, CDR2 ANQGSEA. This CDR3 has 12 residues. This chain's CDR3 is CSVGGLSYGYTF. CDR3 coding DNA: TGCAGCGTTGGGGGACTGTCCTATGGCTACACCTTC.

The sample holds a few counts of this clone. The rearrangement links TRBV20-1 to TRBJ1-2; 8 positions agree with TRBD1. The germline gives CDR1 DFQATT, CDR2 SNEGSKA (reference sequence). V shed 5 bases, J shed 8 bases, and the junction held 1 base outside the gene matches. CDR3 length: 10 residues. In DNA, the CDR3 is TGCAGTGCTGCAGGGGGCGGCTACACCTTC. It translates to CSAAGGGYTF.

The chain is built from TRBV6-5 and TRBJ1-2; D not certain. V lost 5 bases to trimming and J lost 6 bases, with 13 bases between them. Germline CDR1 and CDR2: MNHEY and SVGAGI. The CDR3 extends over 13 amino acids. The CDR3 DNA reads TGTGCCAGCAGTCCGCACGGAGACGATGGCTACACCTTC. It encodes CASSPHGDDGYTF.

With respect to this clone: A much larger clone differs from this one at a single base, so this may be a read error. This chain's CDR3 is CASSVQGDTEAFF. In DNA form, the CDR3 reads TGTGCCAGCAGCGTACAGGGGGACACTGAAGCTTTCTTT. The V gene is TRBV5-5, the J gene TRBJ1-1; 8 nucleotides match TRBD1. V gave up 4 bases and J gave up 3 bases; unmatched junction bases: 2. The V gene's germline CDR1 is SGHKS and CDR2 YYEKEE (reference sequence). CDR3 length equals 13 residues.

V is TRBV19 and J is TRBJ2-5; TRBD2 matches 7 bases. With 3 bases clipped from V and 3 bases from J, the junction kept 7 bases outside the gene matches. CDR3 length equals 15 residues. The V gene's germline CDR1 is LNHDA and CDR2 SQIVND (reference sequence). The CDR3 DNA reads as TGTGCCAGTAGTATCACACTAGCGAGAAAAGAGACCCAGTACTTC. Amino acids: CASSITLARKETQYF.

This clone has more than one count but fewer than ten. The chain combines TRBV18 with TRBJ1-1, with no clear D. Trimming took 8 bases from V and 2 from J, leaving 15 bases between them. The CDR3 has 14 residues. The germline V gene encodes CDR1 KGHSH and CDR2 LQKENI. CDR3 sequence (DNA): TGTGCCAGCCTGAGGGCGAACGGTAACACTGAAGCTTTCTTT. Its translation: CASLRANGNTEAFF.

The chain recombines TRBV7-9 with TRBJ1-4, with TRBD1 matching 7 bases. The germline gives CDR1 SEHNR, CDR2 FQNEAQ (reference sequence). CDR3 size: 15 residues. V gave up 5 bases and J gave up 7 bases; unmatched junction bases: 10. This chain's CDR3 is CASSGRQGGSEKLFF. The CDR3 DNA reads as TGTGCCAGCAGCGGACGACAGGGAGGCAGTGAAAAACTGTTTTTT.

The rearrangement uses TRBV12-3 or TRBV12-4 and TRBJ1-2; D gene uncertain. V was shortened by 3 bases and J by 4 bases, with 9 bases between the two germline ends. This CDR3 contains 13 residues. In nucleotides, the CDR3 is TGTGCCAGCAGTTTGGGCCTACCCTATGGCTACACCTTC. Protein: CASSLGLPYGYTF.

The chain has TRBV3-1 (or the pseudogene TRBV3-2) and TRBJ1-2, with D possibly TRBD1 on 5 matching bases. There are 17 residues in the CDR3. V was trimmed by 0 bases and J by 1 base, leaving 15 bases between them. The V gene's germline CDR1 is LGHDT and CDR2 YNNKEL (reference sequence). The chain's CDR3 is CASSQEDMSVYNYGYTF. DNA of the CDR3: TGTGCCAGCAGCCAAGAGGACATGTCAGTGTATAACTATGGCTACACCTTC.

The chain links TRBV27 to TRBJ1-4; the D is unclear. The CDR3 length is 15 residues. CDR1 is MNHEY, CDR2 SMNVEV, per germline (reference sequence). V dropped 6 bases and J dropped 0 bases, with 11 bases sitting between them. CDR3: CASSPTGTTNEKLFF. The DNA for the CDR3 is TGTGCCAGCAGCCCCACGGGGACAACTAATGAAAAACTGTTTTTT.

The rearrangement joins TRBV2 to TRBJ2-1; 7 nucleotides agree with TRBD2. The CDR3 totals 15 residues. Germline assignment: CDR1 SNHLY and CDR2 FYNNEI. V shed 6 bases and J 3 bases; nucleotides not matched to a gene: 8. CDR3 coding DNA: TGTGCCAGCAGCGGGTGGGGAGGGGACTACAATGAGCAGTTCTTC. It yields the protein CASSGWGGDYNEQFF.

The V and J genes are TRBV6-4 and TRBJ2-1; possible D gene TRBD2, 5 bases. Germline lookup yields CDR1 MRHNA and CDR2 SNTAGT. Trimming stripped 6 bases from V and 1 base from J, with 10 bases between. This CDR3 has 14 residues. The CDR3 nucleotides read TGTGCCAGCAGCACGGGGTCATCCTACAATGAGCAGTTCTTC. Protein sequence: CASSTGSSYNEQFF.

The rearrangement joins TRBV5-1 to TRBJ2-3; possibly TRBD2 for D (6 bases). Between the trimmed V and J ends, which lost 1 base and 0 bases, there was a span of 9 bases. Germline V gene sequence: CDR1 SGHRS, CDR2 YFSETQ. The CDR3 is made up of 15 amino acids. CDR3 sequence (DNA): TGCGCCAGCAGCTTGCCCGGGACTAGCACAGATACGCAGTATTTT. This codes for CASSLPGTSTDTQYF. Drawing the rest from reference TRBV5-1 and TRBJ2-3, the complete variable domain is KAGVTQTPRYLIKTRGQQVTLSCSPISGHRSVSWYQQTPGQGLQFLFEYFSETQRNKGNFPGRFSGRQFSNSRSEMNVSTLELGDSALYLCASSLPGTSTDTQYFGPGTRLTVL.

This chain joins TRBV5-1 and TRBJ1-5; D unclear. Looked up from germline, CDR1 is SGHRS and CDR2 is YFSETQ. There are 16 residues in the CDR3. Trimming shortened V by 0 bases and J by 0 bases, and 10 bases separated the two germline ends. As DNA, the CDR3 is TGCGCCAGCAGCTTGGACAGCTTGGGTAGCAATCAGCCCCAGCATTTT. Encoded protein: CASSLDSLGSNQPQHF.

This clone was observed a single time. The rearrangement joins TRBV5-4 to TRBJ2-1; 8 positions agree with TRBD2. CDR3 length equals 16 residues. Germline V lookup: CDR1 SGHNT, CDR2 YYREEE (reference sequence). Trimming took 4 bases from V and 4 from J; bases not matched to a gene: 10. The CDR3 bases are TGTGCCAGCAGCCCAATAATCGCGGGGGGATACAATGAGCAGTTCTTC. Protein: CASSPIIAGGYNEQFF.

A note on this clone: Compared with germline, one end of the junction differs, possibly owing to a read error. This sequence joins TRBV7-7 and TRBJ1-5; D is unclear. Germline loops: CDR1 SSHAT, CDR2 FNYEAQ (reference sequence). The length of the CDR3 is 16 residues. The DNA of the CDR3 is TGTGCTAGCAGCTTAGTCAGCCCCTCCGGGGATCAGCCCCAGCATTTT. Translated: CASSLVSPSGDQPQHF. The complete variable domain, with remaining parts taken from reference TRBV7-7 and TRBJ1-5, reads GAGVSQSPRYKVTKRGQDVTLRCDPISSHATLYWYQQALGQGPEFLTYFNYEAQPDKSGLPSDRFSAERPEGSISTLTIQRTEQRDSAMYRCASSLVSPSGDQPQHFGDGTRLSIL.